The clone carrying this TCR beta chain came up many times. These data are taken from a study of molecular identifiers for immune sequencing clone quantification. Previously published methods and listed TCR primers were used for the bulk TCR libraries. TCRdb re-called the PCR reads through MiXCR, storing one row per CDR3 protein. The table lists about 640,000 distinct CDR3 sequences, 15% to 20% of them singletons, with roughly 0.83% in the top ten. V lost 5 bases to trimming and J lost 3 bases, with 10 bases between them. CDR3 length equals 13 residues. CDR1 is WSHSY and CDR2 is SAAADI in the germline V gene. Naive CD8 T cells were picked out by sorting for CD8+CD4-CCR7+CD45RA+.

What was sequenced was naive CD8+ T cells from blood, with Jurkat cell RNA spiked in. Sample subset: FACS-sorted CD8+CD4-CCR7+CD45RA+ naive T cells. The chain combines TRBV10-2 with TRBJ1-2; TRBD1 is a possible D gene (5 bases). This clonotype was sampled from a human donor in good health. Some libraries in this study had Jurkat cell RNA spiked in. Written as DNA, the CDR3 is TGCGCCAGCAGTAAAACGGGGGACTATGGCTACACCTTC. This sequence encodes CASSKTGDYGYTF.